This entry features one T cell receptor (beta chain) sequence. These data come from a study of blood T cell repertoires in COVID-19. Looking at the study overall: Some COVID-19 samples were acute and others convalescent; all came from the United States, Italy and Spain. PBMCs, B-cell-depleted T cells, or T cells provided the cDNA or gDNA that made up the material.

This CDR3 is built from 14 residues. Germline CDR1 reads SGHRS; CDR2 reads YFSETQ. The V end lost 4 bases, the J end lost 4 bases, and 9 bases lay between the germline ends. Under the authors' procedure: Scientists estimated how many nucleated cells there were by amplifying reference gene primers. Profiling relied on immunoSEQ multiplex PCR, and the TCRdb table lists in-frame clones only, not all of them. That table gives V, J and clone size, and the DNA gave D and trimming. The table lists 93,000 or so clones, around 88% of them singletons. This sequence was found in a human donor in a cohort sampled during active COVID-19. Sample: peripheral blood. The genes are TRBV5-1 and TRBJ2-6; no clear D. The CDR3 nucleotides are TGCGCCAGCAGCCTTGGGCCCGGGGCCAACGTCCTGACTTTC. It specifies CASSLGPGANVLTF.